This TCR beta chain derives from a study of cytomegalovirus exposure and HLA in healthy donors. With 60 Vbeta and 13 Jbeta primers, the PCR was carried out. Method: immunoSEQ multiplex PCR; TCRdb's copy keeps in-frame clones and lacks some. The sample has tens of thousands of clones, roughly four fifths seen once. Germline V gives CDR1 LGHNT, CDR2 FRNRAP. Trimming pared 2 bases from V and 2 bases from J, leaving 6 bases between. This CDR3 has 13 residues. The sequenced sample was PBMCs. This clonotype was sampled from a man younger than 35 in good health and CMV-seronegative. This chain connects TRBV12-5 to TRBJ1-2, with a possible D match to TRBD1 (6 bases). As DNA, the CDR3 is TGTGCTAGTGGTTTGCAGGGGAACTATGGCTACACCTTC. Residues: CASGLQGNYGYTF.